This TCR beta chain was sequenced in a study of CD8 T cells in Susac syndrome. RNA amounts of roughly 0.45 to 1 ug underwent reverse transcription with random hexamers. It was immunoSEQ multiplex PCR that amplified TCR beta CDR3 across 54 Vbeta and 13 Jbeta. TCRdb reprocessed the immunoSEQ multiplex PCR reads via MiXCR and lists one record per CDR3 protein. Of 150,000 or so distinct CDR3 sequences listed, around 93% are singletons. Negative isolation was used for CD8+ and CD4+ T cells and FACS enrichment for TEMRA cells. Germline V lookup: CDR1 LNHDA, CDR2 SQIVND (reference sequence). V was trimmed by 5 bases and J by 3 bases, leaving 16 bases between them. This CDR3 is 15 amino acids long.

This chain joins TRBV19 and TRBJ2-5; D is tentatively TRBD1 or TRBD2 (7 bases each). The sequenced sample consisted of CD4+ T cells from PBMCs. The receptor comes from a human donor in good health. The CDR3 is CASSPYRGGEETQYF. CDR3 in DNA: TGTGCCAGTAGTCCCTACAGGGGAGGGGAAGAGACCCAGTACTTC.